These 5 T cell receptor beta chains were sequenced from one sample in a study of early T cells in non-severe SARS-CoV-2 infection. One entry per CDR3 protein, called by TCRdb with MiXCR from the 5' RACE reads. The sample holds around 47,000 distinct CDR3 sequences, more than 9.5% seen once. The sequencing input was whole blood. The source of these receptors is an adult who was a healthcare worker with PCR-confirmed SARS-CoV-2 infection or an uninfected control (not recorded which).

The table lists this clonotype with many counts. V and J are TRBV19 and TRBJ2-5; 9 bases align to TRBD2. The germline CDR1 and CDR2 sequences are LNHDA and SQIVND (reference sequence). The junction had 9 bases not matched to a gene; V was cut back by 5 bases and J by 5 bases. CDR3 size: 15 residues. This CDR3 reads CASSRRSGGYETQYF. Written as DNA, the CDR3 is TGTGCCAGTAGTCGTAGGAGCGGGGGGTACGAGACCCAGTACTTC.

This clonotype was counted many times. The chain carries TRBV7-6 and TRBJ2-7; the match to TRBD1 covers 9 bases. This CDR3 contains 15 residues. Germline CDR1 reads SGHVS; CDR2 reads FNYEAQ. Trimming cost V 3 bases and J 3 bases; bases outside gene matches: 6. The CDR3: CASSLAGTGNYEQYF. Here the CDR3 DNA reads TGTGCCAGCAGCTTGGCCGGGACAGGGAACTACGAGCAGTACTTC.

This clonotype has ten or more counts. This chain connects TRBV11-2 to TRBJ2-2; D is unresolved. This CDR3 spans 13 amino acids. Germline lookup yields CDR1 SGHAT and CDR2 FQNNGV. Trimming cost V 11 bases and J 7 bases, with 17 bases left between them. Here the CDR3 reads CAGIHPFDGELFF. DNA for the CDR3: TGTGCCGGAATCCACCCTTTTGACGGGGAGCTGTTTTTT. The variable domain in full, completed from reference TRBV11-2 and TRBJ2-2, reads EAGVAQSPRYKIIEKRQSVAFWCNPISGHATLYWYQQILGQGPKLLIQFQNNGVVDDSQLPKDRFSAERLKGVDSTLKIQPAKLEDSAVYLCAGIHPFDGELFFGEGSRLTVL.

This clonotype was picked up a small number of times. The chain carries TRBV20-1 and TRBJ1-1, with 10 bases identical to TRBD1. This CDR3 contains 12 residues. With 5 bases clipped from V and 13 bases from J, the junction kept 10 bases outside the gene matches. Germline V gene sequence: CDR1 DFQATT, CDR2 SNEGSKA (reference sequence). The CDR3 reads CSAEAGTGVCFF. The DNA for the CDR3 is TGCAGTGCTGAGGCCGGGACAGGGGTTTGTTTCTTT.

This clonotype was seen a few times. The chain recombines TRBV28 with TRBJ1-1; the match to TRBD1 covers 11 bases. Losses at the gene ends were 3 bases for V and 5 bases for J; bases not matched to a gene: 2. This CDR3 region has 14 residues. In germline, CDR1 is MDHEN, CDR2 SYDVKM. This chain's CDR3 is CASSLDRGLTEAFF. The CDR3 DNA sequence: TGTGCCAGCAGTTTGGACAGGGGGCTGACTGAAGCTTTCTTT. The full variable domain, its missing parts supplied by reference TRBV28 and TRBJ1-1, is DVKVTQSSRYLVKRTGEKVFLECVQDMDHENMFWYRQDPGLGLRLIYFSYDVKMKEKGDIPEGYSVSREKKERFSLILESASTNQTSMYLCASSLDRGLTEAFFGQGTRLTVV.